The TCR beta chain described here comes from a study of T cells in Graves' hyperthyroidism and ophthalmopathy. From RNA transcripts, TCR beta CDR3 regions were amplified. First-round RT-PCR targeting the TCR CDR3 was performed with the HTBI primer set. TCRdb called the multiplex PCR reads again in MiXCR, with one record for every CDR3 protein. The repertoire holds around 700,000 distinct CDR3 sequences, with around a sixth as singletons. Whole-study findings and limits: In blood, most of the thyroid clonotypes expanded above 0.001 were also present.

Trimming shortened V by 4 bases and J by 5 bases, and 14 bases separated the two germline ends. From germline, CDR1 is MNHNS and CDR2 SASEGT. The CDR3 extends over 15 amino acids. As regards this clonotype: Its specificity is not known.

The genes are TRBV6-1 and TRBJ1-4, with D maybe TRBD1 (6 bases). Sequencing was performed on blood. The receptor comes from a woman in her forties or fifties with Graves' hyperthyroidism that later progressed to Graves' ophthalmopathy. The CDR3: CASSGRGGENEKLFF. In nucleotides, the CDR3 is TGTGCCAGCAGTGGGAGAGGGGGTGAGAATGAAAAACTGTTTTTT.